The source of this T cell receptor (beta chain) is a study of shared clonotypes between healthy human individuals. In its sample, this clone was seen once. Its target is not known. Sequencing was performed with immunoSEQ multiplex PCR; in TCRdb, only in-frame clones are kept and a portion is missing. The table lists about 2.3 million clones, more than 85% of them singletons. V lost 0 bases, J lost 3 bases, and 6 bases lay in between. Germline V gene data show CDR1 as SGDLS and CDR2 as YYNGEE. The CDR3 runs to 14 residues. Findings and caveats of the study: Compared with memory subsets, naive subsets generally had larger estimated richness. Sharing across four donors was highest in naive CD4 (roughly 5%) and lowest in memory CD8 (0.4%).

V gene TRBV9 combines with J gene TRBJ1-4; D is uncertain. The receptor comes from a man between 18 and 29 years old in good health. Some clones in this sample may be carry-over from other donors' samples. Sequencing input: naive CD4+ T cells from PBMCs. As for subset: CD45RA+ positively selected. DNA for the CDR3: TGTGCCAGCAGCGTAGGGGCGTCTAATGAAAAACTGTTTTTT. Protein sequence: CASSVGASNEKLFF.